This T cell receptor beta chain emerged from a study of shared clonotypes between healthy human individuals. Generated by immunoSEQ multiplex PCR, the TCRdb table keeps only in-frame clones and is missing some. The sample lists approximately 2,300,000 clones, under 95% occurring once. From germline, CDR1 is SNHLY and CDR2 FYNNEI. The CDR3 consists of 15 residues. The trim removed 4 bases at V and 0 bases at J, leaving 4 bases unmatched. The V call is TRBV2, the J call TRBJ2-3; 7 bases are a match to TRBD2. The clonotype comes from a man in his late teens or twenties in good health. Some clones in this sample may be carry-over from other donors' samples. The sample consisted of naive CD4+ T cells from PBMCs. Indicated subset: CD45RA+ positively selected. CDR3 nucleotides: TGTGCCAGCAGTGTCCAGCGGGGTAGCACAGATACGCAGTATTTT. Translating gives CASSVQRGSTDTQYF.